This passage covers 9 T cell receptor beta chains from one sample sequenced in a study of cytomegalovirus exposure and HLA in healthy donors. 60 Vbeta and 13 Jbeta primers were used in PCR. Repertoires were generated with immunoSEQ multiplex PCR, while TCRdb's copy carries only in-frame clones and drops some. This repertoire shows about 160,000 clones, around 80% found once; its top ten account for around 1.9%. The sequencing sample was made of PBMCs. These receptors were taken from a man aged 18 to 29 in good health and CMV-seronegative.

This chain links TRBV5-1 with TRBJ2-5; TRBD1 might be the D (7 bases). V was shortened by 6 bases and J by 2 bases, with 14 bases between the two germline ends. This CDR3 contains 14 residues. CDR1 is SGHRS, CDR2 YFSETQ, per germline. CDR3 nucleotides: TGCGCCAGCACCAGGGGGGACAGTCAAGAGACCCAGTACTTC. It translates to CASTRGDSQETQYF.

The rearrangement links TRBV11-1 to TRBJ2-7, with 10 bases matching TRBD2. This CDR3 contains 14 residues. CDR1 and CDR2 from the germline V gene are SGHAT and FQDESV (reference sequence). V gave up 5 bases and J gave up 2 bases; unmatched junction bases: 3. CDR3: CASSRAGGAYEQYF. The CDR3 nucleotides are TGTGCCAGCAGCAGAGCGGGAGGGGCCTACGAGCAGTACTTC.

This clone has only one observation. The rearrangement uses TRBV19 and TRBJ1-4; D not resolved. Between the trimmed V and J ends, which lost 6 bases and 5 bases, there was a span of 13 bases. Germline V lookup: CDR1 LNHDA, CDR2 SQIVND (reference sequence). The CDR3 has 14 residues. The CDR3 here is CASSPSGYNEKLFF. For the CDR3, the DNA is TGTGCCAGTAGCCCATCGGGGTACAATGAAAAACTGTTTTTT.

V and J are TRBV9 and TRBJ1-1, with 7 bases that match TRBD1. J lost 8 bases, V lost 5 bases, and 12 bases had no gene match. Germline V gene data show CDR1 as SGDLS and CDR2 as YYNGEE. There are 14 residues in the CDR3. The CDR3: CASSRGRGAEEAFF. The CDR3 bases are TGTGCCAGCAGTAGGGGCAGGGGGGCTGAAGAAGCTTTCTTT.

The gene calls are TRBV11-3 and TRBJ2-2; tentatively, D is TRBD2 (6 bases). This CDR3 comprises 14 residues. In germline, CDR1 is SGHNT, CDR2 YENEEA. The germline V and J ends were trimmed by 5 bases and 4 bases, with 11 bases remaining between them. The CDR3 sequence is CASSGGLITGELFF. CDR3 DNA: TGTGCCAGCAGCGGGGGACTTATCACCGGGGAGCTGTTTTTT.

This clone was seen once. The chain combines TRBV27 with TRBJ1-6, with a possible D match to TRBD1 (5 bases). Germline values: CDR1 MNHEY, CDR2 SMNVEV (reference sequence). The CDR3 extends over 14 amino acids. V was pared by 2 bases and J by 9 bases, with 11 bases between. The CDR3 spells CASSLGGVGSPLHF. CDR3 DNA: TGTGCCAGCAGTTTAGGGGGGGTCGGTTCACCCCTCCACTTT.

The V and J genes are TRBV25-1 and TRBJ1-6, with 9 bases that match TRBD1. Trimming took 9 bases from V and 8 from J; bases not matched to a gene: 5. CDR1 is MGHDK, CDR2 SYGVNS, per germline. This CDR3 has 13 amino acids. CDR3 protein: CASSGQGYSPLHF. In nucleotides, the CDR3 is TGTGCCAGTTCCGGACAGGGGTATTCACCCCTCCACTTT.

J is TRBJ1-6 and V is TRBV6-1; a possible D gene is TRBD1 (6 bases). Trimming stripped 2 bases from V and 0 bases from J, with 14 bases between. Per the germline V gene, CDR1 is MNHNS and CDR2 is SASEGT. The CDR3 has 18 residues. The CDR3 reads CASSETGPYSSYNSPLHF. The DNA of the CDR3 is TGTGCCAGCAGTGAAACAGGGCCGTATAGCTCCTATAATTCACCCCTCCACTTT.

The chain uses TRBV7-8 and TRBJ2-2; 15 bases line up with TRBD2. V was pared by 3 bases and J by 4 bases, with 9 bases of the junction left unmatched. In germline, CDR1 is SGHVS, CDR2 FQNEAQ. This CDR3 contains 19 residues. CDR3: CASSFRTSGGAGSTGELFF. CDR3 DNA sequence: TGTGCCAGCAGCTTTAGGACTAGCGGGGGGGCCGGTAGCACCGGGGAGCTGTTTTTT. Full variable domain (missing parts from reference TRBV7-8 and TRBJ2-2): GAGVSQSPRYKVAKRGQDVALRCDPISGHVSLFWYQQALGQGPEFLTYFQNEAQLDKSGLPSDRFFAERPEGSVSTLKIQRTQQEDSAVYLCASSFRTSGGAGSTGELFFGEGSRLTVL.